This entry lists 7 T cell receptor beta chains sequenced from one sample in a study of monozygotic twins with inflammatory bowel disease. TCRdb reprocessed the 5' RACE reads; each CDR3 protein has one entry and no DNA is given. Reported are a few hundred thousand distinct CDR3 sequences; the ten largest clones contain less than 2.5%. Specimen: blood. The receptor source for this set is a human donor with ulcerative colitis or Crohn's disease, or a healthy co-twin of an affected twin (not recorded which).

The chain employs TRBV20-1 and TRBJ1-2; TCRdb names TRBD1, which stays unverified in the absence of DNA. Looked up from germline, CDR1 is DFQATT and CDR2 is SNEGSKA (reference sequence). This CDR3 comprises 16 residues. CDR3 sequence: CSARAPEGRGRWGYTF.

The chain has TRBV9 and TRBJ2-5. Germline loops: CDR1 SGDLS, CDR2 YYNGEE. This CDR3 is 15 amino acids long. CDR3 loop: CASSVVGSQRETQYF.

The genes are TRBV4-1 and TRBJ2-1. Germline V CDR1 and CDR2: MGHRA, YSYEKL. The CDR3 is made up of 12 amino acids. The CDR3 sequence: CASSHGLYEQFF.

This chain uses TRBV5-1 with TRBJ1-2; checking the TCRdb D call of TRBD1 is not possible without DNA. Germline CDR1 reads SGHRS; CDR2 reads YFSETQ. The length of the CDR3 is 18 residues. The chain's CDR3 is CASSPDGQGLGLNYGYTF. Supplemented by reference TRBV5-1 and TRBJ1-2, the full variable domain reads KAGVTQTPRYLIKTRGQQVTLSCSPISGHRSVSWYQQTPGQGLQFLFEYFSETQRNKGNFPGRFSGRQFSNSRSEMNVSTLELGDSALYLCASSPDGQGLGLNYGYTFGSGTRLTVV.

The CDR3 spells CASSPEGVTQYF. V and J are TRBV7-9 and TRBJ2-3; absent DNA, TCRdb's TRBD1 call cannot be checked. The CDR3 consists of 12 residues. The germline V gene has CDR1 SEHNR and CDR2 FQNEAQ (reference sequence).

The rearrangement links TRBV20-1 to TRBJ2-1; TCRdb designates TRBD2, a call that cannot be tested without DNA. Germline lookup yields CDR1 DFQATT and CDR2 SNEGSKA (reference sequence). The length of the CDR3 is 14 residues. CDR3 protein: CSAPPASGRNEQFF.

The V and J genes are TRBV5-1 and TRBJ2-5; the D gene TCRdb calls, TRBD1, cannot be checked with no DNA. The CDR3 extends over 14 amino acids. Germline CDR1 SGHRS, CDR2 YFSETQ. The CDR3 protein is CASSFEGSTETQYF.